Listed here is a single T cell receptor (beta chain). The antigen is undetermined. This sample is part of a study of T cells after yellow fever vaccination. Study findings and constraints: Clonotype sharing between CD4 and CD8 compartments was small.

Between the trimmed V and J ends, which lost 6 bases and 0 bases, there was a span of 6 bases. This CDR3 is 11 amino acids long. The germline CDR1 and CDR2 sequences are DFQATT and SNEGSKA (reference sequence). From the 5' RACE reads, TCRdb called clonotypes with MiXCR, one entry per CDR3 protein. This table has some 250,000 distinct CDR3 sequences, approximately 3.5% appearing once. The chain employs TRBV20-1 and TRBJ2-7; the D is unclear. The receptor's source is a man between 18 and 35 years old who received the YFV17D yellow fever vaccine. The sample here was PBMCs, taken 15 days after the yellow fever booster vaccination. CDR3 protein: CSAASSYEQYF. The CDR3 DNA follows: TGCAGTGCAGCTAGCTCCTACGAGCAGTACTTC.